This passage covers 25 T cell receptor beta chains from one sample sequenced in a study of neoadjuvant anti-PD-1 for oral cavity cancer (dated by TCRdb to about 2021). The time point label corresponds to: before neoadjuvant nivolumab. Libraries were made using the immunoSEQ multiplex PCR assay. In its TCRdb copy, this immuneACCESS table keeps in-frame sequences only and misses some clones. Where compared with another copy, unresolved V genes explain less than half of these, and the others have no known cause. This sample comprises 60,000 to 80,000 clones, around 80% of them detected only once. The ten biggest clones cover just over 2.5% of the sample. Sequences were derived from PBMCs, sampled before nivolumab (anti-PD-1) treatment. The receptors shown here come from a person between 40 and 79 years old with oral cavity squamous cell carcinoma.

The chain uses TRBV19 and TRBJ1-1; weak D call: TRBD1 (6 bases). V lost 3 bases, J lost 6 bases, and 17 bases lay in between. The CDR3 contains 15 residues. CDR1 LNHDA and CDR2 SQIVND come from the germline V gene (reference sequence). This CDR3 is CASSISGPKGAEAFF. CDR3 coding DNA: TGTGCCAGTAGTATCTCCGGTCCCAAGGGGGCTGAAGCTTTCTTT.

The chain couples TRBV21-1 to TRBJ1-1. TRBV21-1 corresponds to a pseudogene. This CDR3 contains 16 residues. CDR3 protein: CASSKSRCGGNTEAFF. CDR3 DNA sequence: TGTGCCAGCAGCAAAAGCAGGTGTGGAGGGAACACTGAAGCTTTCTTT.

The chain is built from TRBV10-1 and TRBJ1-1, with a weak D call TRBD1 (5 bases). Germline CDR1 and CDR2: WNHNN and SYGVQD (reference sequence). The CDR3 spans 15 residues. Trimming cost V 4 bases and J 0 bases, with 12 bases left between them. CDR3 DNA: TGCGCCAGCAGTGGGGACCGGTCCATGAACACTGAAGCTTTCTTT. Amino acids: CASSGDRSMNTEAFF.

The chain couples TRBV20-1 to TRBJ1-1; tentatively, D is TRBD1 (6 bases). Deletions cut 5 bases from V and 8 bases from J, with 12 bases between. Germline CDR1 is DFQATT and CDR2 is SNEGSKA (reference sequence). This CDR3 comprises 11 residues. CDR3 amino acids: CSAYGGLEAFF. As DNA, the CDR3 is TGCAGTGCTTATGGGGGGCTGGAAGCTTTCTTT.

This clone was seen a single time. The chain joins TRBV6-1 to TRBJ2-1; the D gene is possibly TRBD2 (5 bases). Trimming took 2 bases from V and 4 from J, leaving 15 bases between them. The CDR3 extends over 16 amino acids. Per the germline V gene, CDR1 is MNHNS and CDR2 is SASEGT. The CDR3 loop is CASSEISAAVYNEQFF. The DNA for the CDR3 is TGTGCCAGCAGTGAAATTTCAGCGGCCGTGTACAATGAGCAGTTCTTC.

The rearrangement joins TRBV5-1 to TRBJ2-1; TRBD2 matches 10 bases. Germline V gene lookup returns CDR1 SGHRS and CDR2 YFSETQ. This CDR3 contains 16 residues. V lost 3 bases, J lost 8 bases, and 11 bases stayed unmatched. The CDR3 nucleotides are TGCGCCAGCAGCTGGCTTAGCGGGGGGCCGTCTGATGAGCAGTTCTTC. This sequence encodes CASSWLSGGPSDEQFF.

This clone was observed a few times. The rearrangement joins TRBV4-1 to TRBJ1-5, with 7 bases matching TRBD1. Germline-derived CDR1 and CDR2 are MGHRA and YSYEKL. CDR3 size: 16 residues. Trimming took 0 bases from V and 5 from J; bases not matched to a gene: 7. CDR3 region: CASSQEVRDSYQPQHF. CDR3 in DNA: TGCGCCAGCAGCCAAGAAGTCCGGGACAGCTATCAGCCCCAGCATTTT.

The chain uses TRBV6-6 and TRBJ2-3; D gene uncertain. The CDR3 totals 15 residues. Trimming took 5 bases from V and 2 from J, leaving 14 bases between them. The V gene's germline CDR1 is MNHNY and CDR2 SVGAGI (reference sequence). In DNA form, the CDR3 reads TGTGCCAGCAGTCTCGGATCTCGTTCCACAGATACGCAGTATTTT. This codes for CASSLGSRSTDTQYF.

This chain connects TRBV27 to TRBJ2-1; no definite D call. Germline CDR1 MNHEY, CDR2 SMNVEV (reference sequence). CDR3 length equals 15 residues. With 7 bases removed from V and 3 bases from J, the gap between germline ends came to 16 bases. In DNA, the CDR3 is TGTGCCAGCATCCCGGGCAGGTTACGCTACAATGAGCAGTTCTTC. Translation: CASIPGRLRYNEQFF.

A remark on this clone: Other DNA sequences in this sample translate to the same CDR3. The chain links TRBV5-1 to TRBJ1-1, with unresolved D. This CDR3 has 13 amino acids. Germline V lookup: CDR1 SGHRS, CDR2 YFSETQ. V was trimmed by 4 bases and J by 1 base, leaving 8 bases between them. CDR3 sequence reads: CASSPTGNTEAFF. CDR3 bases: TGCGCCAGCAGCCCGACGGGGAACACTGAAGCTTTCTTT. Filled out from reference TRBV5-1 and TRBJ1-1, the complete variable domain reads KAGVTQTPRYLIKTRGQQVTLSCSPISGHRSVSWYQQTPGQGLQFLFEYFSETQRNKGNFPGRFSGRQFSNSRSEMNVSTLELGDSALYLCASSPTGNTEAFFGQGTRLTVV.

CDR3 nucleotide sequence: TGTGCCAGTAGTACAAAAGCAAAGGGGGGAAGGCAGACTGAAGCTTTCTTT. Translated: CASSTKAKGGRQTEAFF. The chain combines TRBV19 with TRBJ1-1; D perhaps matches TRBD1 (6 bases). The CDR3 is made up of 17 amino acids. Trimming removed 4 bases at V and 5 bases at J, with 23 bases between. The germline V gene encodes CDR1 LNHDA and CDR2 SQIVND (reference sequence). Full variable domain (missing parts from reference TRBV19 and TRBJ1-1): DGGITQSPKYLFRKEGQNVTLSCEQNLNHDAMYWYRQDPGQGLRLIYYSQIVNDFQKGDIAEGYSVSREKKESFPLTVTSAQKNPTAFYLCASSTKAKGGRQTEAFFGQGTRLTVV.

This clone was seen a few times. The J gene is TRBJ2-7, the V gene TRBV30, with D perhaps matching TRBD1 (5 bases). The CDR3 runs to 13 residues. V was cut by 3 bases and J by 4 bases, with 13 bases left in between. Germline assignment: CDR1 GTSNPN and CDR2 SVGIG (reference sequence). The CDR3 sequence is CAWRRGRSYEQYF. CDR3 DNA sequence: TGTGCCTGGAGAAGGGGCAGAAGTTACGAGCAGTACTTC.

The CDR3 nucleotides read TGTGCCAGCAAAGGGACCGTGAACTATGGCTACACCTTC. This sequence encodes CASKGTVNYGYTF. The chain couples TRBV2 to TRBJ1-2; D might be TRBD1 (5 bases). Germline-derived CDR1 and CDR2 are SNHLY and FYNNEI. The CDR3 covers 13 residues. V dropped 7 bases and J dropped 2 bases, with 11 bases sitting between them.

A few counts support this clone. This sequence joins TRBV5-1 and TRBJ2-7; 7 positions match TRBD2. From germline, CDR1 is SGHRS and CDR2 YFSETQ. CDR3 length: 14 residues. The J segment lost 3 bases and the V segment lost 0 bases, leaving 3 bases of the junction unmatched. CDR3 in DNA: TGCGCCAGCAGCTTGGCTGGACTAGTCTACGAGCAGTACTTC. It codes for CASSLAGLVYEQYF.

This rearrangement joins TRBV7-8 to TRBJ1-2; D uncertain. Germline CDR1 SGHVS, CDR2 FQNEAQ. V was clipped by 5 bases and J by 7 bases, with 14 bases between them. The CDR3 length is 13 residues. CDR3 region: CASSLKRRAGYTF. The CDR3 DNA reads as TGTGCCAGCAGCCTAAAGCGCAGAGCTGGCTACACCTTC.

The chain employs TRBV9 and TRBJ2-7; 7 bases are shared with TRBD1. Germline CDR1 SGDLS, CDR2 YYNGEE. This CDR3 has 13 residues. Losses at the gene ends were 0 bases for V and 7 bases for J; bases not matched to a gene: 4. CDR3 in DNA: TGTGCCAGCAGCGTAGAGGGGGCAAGGGAGCAGTACTTC. Amino acids: CASSVEGAREQYF.

This clone was found once. The chain combines TRBV4-1 with TRBJ2-7; D remains unclear. Trimming cost V 4 bases and J 1 base, with 8 bases left between them. Per germline, CDR1 MGHRA and CDR2 YSYEKL. This CDR3 is built from 13 residues. The CDR3 nucleotides read TGCGCCAGCAGCCTAGCTGGGTCCTACGAGCAGTACTTC. Its protein is CASSLAGSYEQYF.

This clone has just one count. The chain is built from TRBV20-1 and TRBJ1-5; 7 positions match TRBD1. The CDR3 extends over 11 amino acids. The J segment lost 7 bases and the V segment lost 8 bases, leaving 5 bases of the junction unmatched. Germline CDR1 and CDR2: DFQATT and SNEGSKA (reference sequence). CDR3 protein: CSTGVGQPQHF. In DNA, the CDR3 is TGCAGTACAGGGGTTGGGCAGCCCCAGCATTTT.

The gene calls are TRBV7-9 and TRBJ1-2, with 9 nucleotides matching TRBD1. Germline V lookup: CDR1 SEHNR, CDR2 FQNEAQ (reference sequence). V was clipped by 5 bases and J by 3 bases; unmatched bases: 16. This CDR3 has 18 amino acids. The CDR3 bases are TGTGCCAGCAGCCAAGGGGTCCGACAGGGGGTGGCGGACTATGGCTACACCTTC. This encodes CASSQGVRQGVADYGYTF.

The genes are TRBV5-1 and TRBJ1-5; 9 bases align to TRBD1. CDR3 length: 15 residues. From germline, CDR1 is SGHRS and CDR2 YFSETQ. Trimming took 0 bases from V and 7 from J; bases not matched to a gene: 5. The CDR3 spells CASSLDGQGTQPQHF. Written as DNA, the CDR3 is TGCGCCAGCAGCTTGGACGGACAGGGGACACAGCCCCAGCATTTT.

The rearrangement uses TRBV25-1 and TRBJ1-1; 7 positions match TRBD1. This CDR3 region has 17 residues. CDR1 MGHDK and CDR2 SYGVNS come from the germline V gene. J gave up 0 bases and V 2 bases, and 9 bases lay outside the gene matches. The CDR3 sequence: CASSEGGGRGLNTEAFF. The DNA for the CDR3 is TGTGCCAGCAGTGAAGGAGGGGGCCGGGGGTTGAACACTGAAGCTTTCTTT.

The rearrangement joins TRBV28 to TRBJ1-3; tentative D call: TRBD1 (6 bases). Germline CDR1 and CDR2: MDHEN and SYDVKM. The CDR3 spans 16 residues. V shed 4 bases and J shed 0 bases, with 13 bases lying between them. The CDR3 loop reads CASSSQGGSSGNTIYF. CDR3 nucleotides: TGTGCCAGCAGTTCGCAAGGGGGGAGCTCTGGAAACACCATATATTTT. Full variable domain (outside the CDR3, taken from reference TRBV28 and TRBJ1-3): DVKVTQSSRYLVKRTGEKVFLECVQDMDHENMFWYRQDPGLGLRLIYFSYDVKMKEKGDIPEGYSVSREKKERFSLILESASTNQTSMYLCASSSQGGSSGNTIYFGEGSWLTVV.

The rearrangement links TRBV5-4 to TRBJ1-2, with a weak D call TRBD1 (5 bases). Germline CDR1 is SGHNT and CDR2 is YYREEE (reference sequence). V gave up 4 bases and J gave up 8 bases, with 12 bases separating them. The CDR3 runs 12 residues. CDR3 in amino acids: CASSPGGRGYTF. The CDR3 DNA reads TGTGCCAGCAGCCCGGGGGGACGGGGCTACACCTTC.

This clone was recorded once. V usage is TRBV28 and J usage is TRBJ1-1; 8 positions agree with TRBD1. V lost 6 bases to trimming and J lost 1 base; unmatched junction nucleotides: 13. Germline CDR1 reads MDHEN; CDR2 reads SYDVKM. The CDR3 runs 17 residues. CDR3 sequence (DNA): TGTGCCAGCAGCCGCAAAAACAGGGGGAGGACGAACACTGAAGCTTTCTTT. This codes for CASSRKNRGRTNTEAFF.

The CDR3 nucleotides are TGTGCCAGCAGCCTCAGGGGGGGTGTTTACACCATATATTTT. Amino acids: CASSLRGGVYTIYF. The gene calls are TRBV13 and TRBJ1-3, with TRBD1 matching over 7 bases. Looked up from germline, CDR1 is PRHDT and CDR2 is FYEKMQ (reference sequence). The CDR3 consists of 14 residues. J lost 8 bases, V lost 5 bases, and 9 bases had no gene match.